The rows below give T cell receptor beta chains drawn from one sample of a study of blood T cell repertoires in COVID-19. Measured with immunoSEQ multiplex PCR; TCRdb has only the in-frame clones, and not every one. Of approximately 160,000 clones in the sample, approximately 86% are singletons; the top ten hold less than 0.7%. Specimen: peripheral blood. These receptors all stem from a man between 60 and 70 years old with COVID-19, enrolled during active disease. The CDR3 runs from the conserved cysteine through the conserved F or W. D genes are given only for firm matches. Size values are once, few and many counts, or a class for expanded clones, and some rows have none.

clone size,D gene,J gene,V gene,CDR3 protein,CDR3 DNA
.,.,TRBJ1-2,TRBV28,CASSFLYGYTF,TGTGCCAGCAGTTTTCTCTATGGCTACACCTTC
.,TRBD2,TRBJ2-7,TRBV19,CASSTIAGAVLEQYF,TGTGCCAGTAGTACAATAGCGGGAGCGGTGCTCGAGCAGTACTTC
.,TRBD2,TRBJ2-7,TRBV13,CASSLGLAASYEQYF,TGTGCCAGCAGCTTGGGACTAGCGGCCTCCTACGAGCAGTACTTC
few,.,TRBJ2-1,TRBV7-9,CASSLDGGLNEQFF,TGTGCCAGCAGCTTAGATGGGGGCTTAAATGAGCAGTTCTTC
.,.,TRBJ2-3,TRBV6-1,CASSEPPGDGTDTQYF,TGTGCCAGCAGTGAACCCCCAGGGGATGGCACAGATACGCAGTATTTT
.,.,TRBJ2-7,TRBV28,CASTRQNPYEQYF,TGTGCCAGCACACGACAGAATCCGTACGAGCAGTACTTC
.,TRBD1,TRBJ2-7,TRBV11-3,CASTPGTGASITYYEQYF,TGTGCCAGCACCCCCGGGACAGGGGCCTCAATTACCTACTACGAGCAGTACTTC
.,TRBD1,TRBJ2-1,TRBV5-4,CASSLGQDNEQFF,TGTGCCAGCAGCCTGGGACAGGACAATGAGCAGTTCTTC
few,TRBD1,TRBJ2-2,TRBV5-1,CASSLDDRVGSGELFF,TGCGCCAGCAGCTTGGACGACAGGGTTGGATCTGGGGAGCTGTTTTTT
.,.,TRBJ1-3,TRBV3-1/TRBV3-2,CASSQELTGSGNTIYF,TGTGCCAGCAGCCAAGAGCTCACAGGGTCTGGAAACACCATATATTTT
.,.,TRBJ1-3,TRBV5-1,CASSTRPGNTIYF,TGCGCCAGCAGCACTAGGCCCGGAAACACCATATATTTT
.,.,TRBJ1-1,TRBV6-2/TRBV6-3,CASSPPGTFMNTEAFF,TGTGCCAGCAGTCCACCCGGGACATTCATGAACACTGAAGCTTTCTTT
few,.,TRBJ2-7,TRBV7-3,CASSLGTGSYEQYF,TGTGCCAGCAGCTTAGGGACTGGATCCTACGAGCAGTACTTC
few,TRBD1,TRBJ2-5,TRBV6-5,CASSRGREVGETQYF,TGTGCCAGCAGTAGGGGGCGCGAAGTTGGGGAGACCCAGTACTTC
.,.,TRBJ2-1,TRBV5-4,CASSLVQAINEQFF,TGTGCCAGCAGCTTGGTACAGGCCATCAATGAGCAGTTCTTC
once,.,TRBJ2-1,TRBV5-1,CASSLGSNEQFF,TGCGCCAGCAGCTTGGGCAGCAATGAGCAGTTCTTC
once,TRBD1,TRBJ1-2,TRBV5-6,CASSLADRGLYGYTF,TGTGCCAGCAGCTTGGCCGACAGGGGGCTTTATGGCTACACCTTC
.,TRBD1,TRBJ2-2,TRBV6-5,CASSSGTANTGELFF,TGTGCCAGCAGCTCCGGGACAGCGAACACCGGGGAGCTGTTTTTT
once,.,TRBJ2-4,TRBV6-5,CASSPRPRGANIQYF,TGTGCCAGCAGCCCCCGCCCCCGGGGGGCCAACATTCAGTACTTC
.,TRBD1,TRBJ1-2,TRBV27,CASGGTAYGYTF,TGTGCCAGCGGCGGGACAGCCTATGGCTACACCTTC
.,TRBD1,TRBJ2-1,TRBV5-1,CASSSDRGLYNEQFF,TGCGCCAGCAGCTCGGACAGGGGGCTTTACAATGAGCAGTTCTTC
once,.,TRBJ2-2,TRBV9,CASSVASSSSGELFF,TGTGCCAGCAGCGTAGCTAGTTCCTCCTCCGGGGAGCTGTTTTTT
.,.,TRBJ2-1,TRBV21-1,CASSAYTGQEREGVYNEQFF,TGTGCCAGCAGCGCATATACGGGACAGGAGCGGGAGGGGGTCTACAATGAGCAGTTCTTC
few,TRBD1,TRBJ1-4,TRBV28,CASSSGQGIFF,TGTGCCAGCAGTTCGGGACAGGGGATCTTTTTT
few,TRBD1,TRBJ1-2,TRBV4-2,CASSARDRSNYGYTF,TGTGCCAGCAGCGCCCGGGACAGGTCTAACTATGGCTACACCTTC
few,.,TRBJ2-3,TRBV5-1,CASSLVYKDTQYF,TGCGCCAGCAGCTTGGTATACAAAGATACGCAGTATTTT
.,TRBD1,TRBJ2-5,TRBV6-2/TRBV6-3,CASSYRGQGARETQYF,TGTGCCAGCAGTTACAGAGGACAGGGGGCGAGGGAGACCCAGTACTTC
.,TRBD1,TRBJ2-3,TRBV19,CASSITGVGDTQYF,TGTGCCAGTAGTATAACAGGGGTGGGAGATACGCAGTATTTT
.,TRBD1,TRBJ2-2,TRBV5-1,CASSPGQTNTGELFF,TGCGCCAGCAGCCCGGGACAGACGAACACCGGGGAGCTGTTTTTT
.,TRBD2,TRBJ2-1,TRBV5-1,CASSTTSGSVNEQFF,TGCGCCAGCAGCACGACTAGCGGGAGTGTCAATGAGCAGTTCTTC
.,.,TRBJ1-2,TRBV12-3/TRBV12-4,CASMLGGDYGYTF,TGTGCCAGCATGTTGGGGGGGGACTATGGCTACACCTTC
.,.,TRBJ1-3,TRBV6-1,CASSEVPPQSGNTIYF,TGTGCCAGCAGTGAGGTTCCCCCACAATCTGGAAACACCATATATTTT
once,TRBD1,TRBJ2-6,TRBV30,CAWSEGQVGANVLTF,TGTGCCTGGAGCGAGGGACAGGTTGGGGCCAACGTCCTGACTTTC
.,TRBD2,TRBJ2-1,TRBV6-5,CASTSSGDSYNEQFF,TGTGCCAGCACCTCTAGCGGAGACTCCTACAATGAGCAGTTCTTC
.,TRBD2,TRBJ2-1,TRBV19,CASSVILAGGSSYNEQFF,TGTGCCAGTAGTGTCATCCTAGCGGGGGGGAGCTCCTACAATGAGCAGTTCTTC
once,.,TRBJ2-4,TRBV11-3,CASSLWDFQNIQYF,TGTGCCAGCAGCTTATGGGACTTCCAAAACATTCAGTACTTC
.,TRBD1,TRBJ2-7,TRBV4-1,CASSQGGRDRDYEQYF,TGCGCCAGCAGCCAAGGGGGCCGGGACAGGGACTACGAGCAGTACTTC
few,.,TRBJ1-2,TRBV7-2,CASSPRVNYGYTF,TGTGCCAGCAGCCCCCGGGTCAATTATGGCTACACCTTC
.,.,TRBJ1-6,TRBV16,CASSQLSGSPLHF,TGTGCCAGCAGCCAATTGAGCGGTTCACCCCTCCACTTT
few,.,TRBJ2-3,TRBV4-2,CATQAVDGRTDTQYF,TGTGCCACTCAAGCGGTTGACGGACGCACAGATACGCAGTATTTT
once,.,TRBJ2-1,TRBV9,CASSVGGGRSQDEQFF,TGTGCCAGCAGCGTAGGTGGGGGCAGGTCCCAGGATGAGCAGTTCTTC
.,.,TRBJ2-1,TRBV18,CASSPRTGGGSGNEQFF,TGTGCCAGCTCACCACGTACGGGCGGGGGCTCGGGTAATGAGCAGTTCTTC
.,.,TRBJ1-1,TRBV2,CASTGQNTEAFF,TGTGCCAGCACTGGGCAGAACACTGAAGCTTTCTTT
.,TRBD1,TRBJ2-2,TRBV12-5,CASGPGTGTAGELFF,TGTGCTAGTGGTCCCGGGACAGGGACGGCCGGGGAGCTGTTTTTT
.,.,TRBJ2-7,TRBV2,CASTYGGTAAYEQYF,TGTGCCAGCACCTATGGGGGGACCGCCGCCTACGAGCAGTACTTC
.,TRBD1,TRBJ1-1,TRBV7-2,CASSSGTGRGTEAFF,TGTGCCAGCAGCTCTGGGACAGGGCGGGGGACTGAAGCTTTCTTT
.,TRBD1,TRBJ1-2,TRBV28,CASSSGTGNYGYTF,TGTGCCAGCAGCTCCGGGACAGGGAACTATGGCTACACCTTC
.,TRBD1,TRBJ1-2,TRBV7-2,CASSSQGQGAGGYTF,TGTGCCAGCAGCTCGCAAGGACAGGGGGCGGGTGGCTACACCTTC
.,.,TRBJ1-2,TRBV5-1,CASSLGGGGYTF,TGCGCCAGCAGCTTAGGAGGCGGCGGCTACACCTTC
.,.,TRBJ1-2,TRBV6-2/TRBV6-3,CASSYSQGYGYTF,TGTGCCAGCAGTTACTCCCAGGGGTATGGCTACACCTTC
.,TRBD1,TRBJ2-7,TRBV4-3,CASSQETGTGAYEQYF,TGCGCCAGCAGCCAAGAAACCGGGACAGGTGCTTACGAGCAGTACTTC
.,.,TRBJ1-2,TRBV27,CASSFGRLNYGYTF,TGTGCCAGCAGTTTTGGGAGACTGAACTATGGCTACACCTTC
few,TRBD2,TRBJ2-1,TRBV19,CASKSPGGTTNEQFF,TGTGCCAGTAAATCCCCGGGGGGGACTACCAATGAGCAGTTCTTC
.,.,TRBJ2-1,TRBV5-4,CASSFEGGVGRRYNEQFF,TGTGCCAGCAGCTTTGAGGGGGGGGTAGGCCGACGTTACAATGAGCAGTTCTTC